This TCR beta chain was found in a study of cytomegalovirus exposure and HLA in healthy donors. Germline V gene data show CDR1 as SGHRS and CDR2 as YFSETQ. The CDR3 is made up of 16 amino acids. V lost 4 bases, J lost 8 bases, and 8 bases stayed unmatched. Points from the study as a whole: There were a few CMV-associated chains whose specificity for CMV antigens was confirmed in vitro. Researchers counted around 160 TCR beta chains as cytomegalovirus-associated.

With regard to this clone: Antigen specificity is unknown.

PCR employed 60 Vbeta and 13 Jbeta primers. The repertoire was sequenced with immunoSEQ multiplex PCR; TCRdb's copy has only in-frame clones and lacks some. The data show some 110,000 clones, roughly 79% seen once. Specimen: PBMCs. V is TRBV5-1 and J is TRBJ2-2; 13 nucleotides line up with TRBD2. This clonotype originated in a woman in her thirties in good health and CMV-seronegative. The CDR3 sequence: CASSKGLAGVVGELFF. The CDR3 DNA reads TGCGCCAGCAGCAAAGGACTAGCGGGAGTAGTGGGGGAGCTGTTTTTT.